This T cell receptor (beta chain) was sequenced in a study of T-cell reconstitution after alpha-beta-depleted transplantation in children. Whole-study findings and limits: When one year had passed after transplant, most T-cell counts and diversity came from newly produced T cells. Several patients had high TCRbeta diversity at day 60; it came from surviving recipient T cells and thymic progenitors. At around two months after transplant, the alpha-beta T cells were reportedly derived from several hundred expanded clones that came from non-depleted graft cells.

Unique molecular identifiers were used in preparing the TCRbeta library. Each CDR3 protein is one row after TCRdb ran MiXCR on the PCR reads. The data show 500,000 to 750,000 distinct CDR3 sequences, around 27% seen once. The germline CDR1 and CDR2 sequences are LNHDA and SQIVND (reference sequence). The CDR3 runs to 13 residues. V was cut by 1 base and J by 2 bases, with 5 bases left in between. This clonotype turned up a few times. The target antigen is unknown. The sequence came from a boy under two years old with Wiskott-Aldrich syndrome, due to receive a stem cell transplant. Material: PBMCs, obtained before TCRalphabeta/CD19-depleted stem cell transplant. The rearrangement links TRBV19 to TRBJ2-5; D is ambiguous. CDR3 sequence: CASSIVVQETQYF. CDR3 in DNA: TGTGCCAGTAGTATAGTTGTGCAAGAGACCCAGTACTTC.